This T cell receptor (beta chain) came from a study of CD4+ T cells in melanoma. General study results and limits: CD8+ T cell, macrophage and B cell function reportedly correlated with neoantigen-specific CD4+ T cells.

TCRdb's copy holds only in-frame clones and misses some; the assay was immunoSEQ multiplex PCR. The top ten clones hold around 21% of a sample with about 9,600 clones, roughly 80% of them seen once. Per the germline V gene, CDR1 is SGHDT and CDR2 is YYEEEE. This CDR3 is 12 amino acids long. V gave up 4 bases and J gave up 1 base, with 5 bases separating them. This clone was detected only a few times. Its specificity is unknown. The material sequenced was cells from a culture (not recorded whether cultured in vitro). This TCR derives from a human donor with melanoma. The chain uses TRBV5-6 and TRBJ1-1, with D uncertain. The CDR3 coding sequence is TGTGCCAGCAGCCGGGGGAACACTGAAGCTTTCTTT. This translates into CASSRGNTEAFF.